This TCR beta chain was observed in a study of shared clonotypes between healthy human individuals. Overall study: Donors, aged 18 to 49, were a couple of women and three men.

Several immunoSEQ 96-well plates shared each subset's DNA, each plate a replicate. Some clones are missing from TCRdb's copy, which holds only in-frame ones; the method was immunoSEQ multiplex PCR. The sample contains some 470,000 clones, 76% of which appear only once. This TCR came from a woman between 35 and 50 years old in good health. Some clones in this sample may be carry-over from other donors' samples. Sequencing was done on a sample of PBMCs.

CDR3 protein: CASRRTSGSRNEQFF. CDR3 sequence (DNA): TGTGCCAGTAGGAGGACTAGCGGGAGTCGCAATGAGCAGTTCTTC. V gene TRBV19 combines with J gene TRBJ2-1; 13 bases fit TRBD2. The CDR3 is 15 amino acids. Germline values: CDR1 LNHDA, CDR2 SQIVND (reference sequence). After removal of 6 bases from V and 6 bases from J, the junction contained 5 bases not matched to a gene.